These T cell receptor beta chains were read from a single sample in a study of T cells in localized non-small cell lung cancer. The data were produced by immunoSEQ multiplex PCR, yet TCRdb's version contains in-frame clones alone and is incomplete. The top ten hold 16% of the sample, which has about 52,000 clones, around 84% seen once. The source material was PBMCs, sampled before any cancer treatment. Receptor source: a female donor with stage II lung adenocarcinoma. CDR3s include the opening cysteine and the closing phenylalanine or tryptophan. The D gene is left open where the match is weak. The listing skips clone size in some rows; elsewhere it reads once, few, many or a size class.

D gene: TRBD2; V gene: TRBV19; J gene: TRBJ2-5; clone size: few; CDR3 DNA: TGTGCCAGTAGTCTGGGACTAGCGGGGGGGGAGACCCAGTACTTC; CDR3 protein: CASSLGLAGGETQYF
D gene: .; V gene: TRBV5-1; J gene: TRBJ1-2; clone size: once; CDR3 DNA: TGCGCCAGCAGCTTGTGTGGCTACACCTTC; CDR3 protein: CASSLCGYTF
D gene: .; V gene: TRBV11-3; J gene: TRBJ1-6; clone size: .; CDR3 DNA: TGTGCCAGCAGCTTAGGGGCGGCTGACGATTCACCCCTCCACTTT; CDR3 protein: CASSLGAADDSPLHF
D gene: TRBD1; V gene: TRBV6-5; J gene: TRBJ1-2; clone size: .; CDR3 DNA: TGTGCCAGCAGTCGGACAGGAGGCGCGGTTGGCTACACCTTC; CDR3 protein: CASSRTGGAVGYTF
D gene: .; V gene: TRBV14; J gene: TRBJ1-2; clone size: .; CDR3 DNA: TGTGCCAGCAGCCAAGATCAATTCGGGAACTATGGCTACACCTTC; CDR3 protein: CASSQDQFGNYGYTF
D gene: TRBD1; V gene: TRBV7-2; J gene: TRBJ1-5; clone size: .; CDR3 DNA: TGTGCCAGCGCCCCACAGGGGTTGAGCAATCAGCCCCAGCATTTT; CDR3 protein: CASAPQGLSNQPQHF
D gene: .; V gene: TRBV6-6; J gene: TRBJ1-5; clone size: .; CDR3 DNA: TGTGCCAGCAGGACAGTGAATCAGCCCCAGCATTTT; CDR3 protein: CASRTVNQPQHF
D gene: .; V gene: TRBV9; J gene: TRBJ1-3; clone size: .; CDR3 DNA: TGTGCCAGCAGCGTAGGGGACGGAGGTCCTGGAAACACCATATATTTT; CDR3 protein: CASSVGDGGPGNTIYF
D gene: TRBD1; V gene: TRBV6-1; J gene: TRBJ1-2; clone size: .; CDR3 DNA: TGTGCCAGCAGAGTGGACCCGGGACAGGGCTGGGGCTACACCTTC; CDR3 protein: CASRVDPGQGWGYTF
D gene: .; V gene: TRBV7-3; J gene: TRBJ2-3; clone size: .; CDR3 DNA: TGTGCCAGCAGCTTAATCGGTCATAGCACAGATACGCAGTATTTT; CDR3 protein: CASSLIGHSTDTQYF
D gene: TRBD1; V gene: TRBV5-6; J gene: TRBJ1-2; clone size: .; CDR3 DNA: TGTGCCAGCAGCCCTTTCATCGGGACAGGGGATTACTATGGCTACACCTTC; CDR3 protein: CASSPFIGTGDYYGYTF